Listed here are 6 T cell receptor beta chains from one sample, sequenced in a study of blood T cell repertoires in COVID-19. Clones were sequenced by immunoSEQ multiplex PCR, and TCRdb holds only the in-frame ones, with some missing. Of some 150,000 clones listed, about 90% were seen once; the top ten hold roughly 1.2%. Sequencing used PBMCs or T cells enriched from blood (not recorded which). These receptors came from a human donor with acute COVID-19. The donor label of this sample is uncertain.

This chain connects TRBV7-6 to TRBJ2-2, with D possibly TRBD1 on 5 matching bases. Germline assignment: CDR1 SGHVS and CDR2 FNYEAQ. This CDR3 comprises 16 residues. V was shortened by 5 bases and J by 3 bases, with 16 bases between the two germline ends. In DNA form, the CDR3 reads TGTGCCAGCAGCCCGCATGGGATACAGGACACCGGGGAGCTGTTTTTT. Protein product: CASSPHGIQDTGELFF.

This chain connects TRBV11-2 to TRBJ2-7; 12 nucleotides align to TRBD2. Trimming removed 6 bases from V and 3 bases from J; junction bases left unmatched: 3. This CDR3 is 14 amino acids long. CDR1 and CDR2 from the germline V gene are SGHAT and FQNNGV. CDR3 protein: CASSLGLAGYEQYF. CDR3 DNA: TGTGCCAGCAGTCTGGGACTAGCGGGCTACGAGCAGTACTTC. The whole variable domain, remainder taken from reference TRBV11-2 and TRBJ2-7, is EAGVAQSPRYKIIEKRQSVAFWCNPISGHATLYWYQQILGQGPKLLIQFQNNGVVDDSQLPKDRFSAERLKGVDSTLKIQPAKLEDSAVYLCASSLGLAGYEQYFGPGTRLTVT.

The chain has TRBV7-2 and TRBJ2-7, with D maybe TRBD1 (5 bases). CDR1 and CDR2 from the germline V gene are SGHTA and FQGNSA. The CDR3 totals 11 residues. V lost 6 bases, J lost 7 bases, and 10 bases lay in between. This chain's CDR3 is CASSQGGEQYF. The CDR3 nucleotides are TGTGCCAGCAGTCAGGGTGGAGAGCAGTACTTC.

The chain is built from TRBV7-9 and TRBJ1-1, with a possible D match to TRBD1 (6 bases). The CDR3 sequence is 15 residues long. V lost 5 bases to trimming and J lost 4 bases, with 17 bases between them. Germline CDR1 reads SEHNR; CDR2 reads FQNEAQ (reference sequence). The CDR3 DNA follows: TGTGCCAGCAGCCAGGGGCAGGGTCCACGCACTGAAGCTTTCTTT. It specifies CASSQGQGPRTEAFF.

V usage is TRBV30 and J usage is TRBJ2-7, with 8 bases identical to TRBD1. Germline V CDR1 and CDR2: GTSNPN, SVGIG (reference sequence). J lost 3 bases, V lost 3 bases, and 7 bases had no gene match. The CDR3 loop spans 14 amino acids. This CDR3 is CAWSHGQGVYEQYF. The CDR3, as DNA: TGTGCCTGGAGCCACGGACAGGGTGTCTACGAGCAGTACTTC. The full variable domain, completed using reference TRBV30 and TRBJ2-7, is SQTIHQWPATLVQPVGSPLSLECTVEGTSNPNLYWYRQAAGRGLQLLFYSVGIGQISSEVPQNLSASRPQDRQFILSSKKLLLSDSGFYLCAWSHGQGVYEQYFGPGTRLTVT.

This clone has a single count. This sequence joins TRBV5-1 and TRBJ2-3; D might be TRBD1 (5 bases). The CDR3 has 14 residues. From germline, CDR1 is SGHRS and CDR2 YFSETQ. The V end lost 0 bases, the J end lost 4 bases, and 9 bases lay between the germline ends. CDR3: CASSLGLGPDTQYF. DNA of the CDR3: TGCGCCAGCAGCTTGGGACTGGGGCCAGATACGCAGTATTTT.